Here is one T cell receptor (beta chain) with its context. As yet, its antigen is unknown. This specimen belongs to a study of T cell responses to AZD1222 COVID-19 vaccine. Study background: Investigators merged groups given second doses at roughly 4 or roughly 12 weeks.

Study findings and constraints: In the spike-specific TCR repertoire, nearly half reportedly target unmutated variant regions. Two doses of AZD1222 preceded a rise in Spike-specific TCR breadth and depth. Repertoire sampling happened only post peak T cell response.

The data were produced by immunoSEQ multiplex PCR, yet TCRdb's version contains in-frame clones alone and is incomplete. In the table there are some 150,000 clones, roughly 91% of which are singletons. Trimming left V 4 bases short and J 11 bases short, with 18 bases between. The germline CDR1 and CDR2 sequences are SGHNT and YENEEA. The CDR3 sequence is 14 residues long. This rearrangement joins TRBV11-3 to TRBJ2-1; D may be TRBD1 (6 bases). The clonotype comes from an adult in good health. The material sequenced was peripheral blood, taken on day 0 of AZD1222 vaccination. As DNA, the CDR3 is TGTGCCAGCAGCTCACCGCAAAACAGGGCTAAGCAGTTCTTC. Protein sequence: CASSSPQNRAKQFF.